These 21 T cell receptor beta chains originate from one sample sequenced in a study of cytomegalovirus exposure and HLA in healthy donors. The PCR was carried out with 60 Vbeta primers and 13 Jbeta primers. Some clones are missing from TCRdb's copy, which holds only in-frame ones; the method was immunoSEQ multiplex PCR. Seen here are 120,000 to 150,000 clones, approximately 91% observed once, and the top ten hold roughly 0.53%. Sequenced sample: PBMCs. The source of these receptors is a woman aged 40-49 years in good health and CMV-seronegative.

DNA of the CDR3: TGTGCCAGCTCAGAGGGCACCCACACTGAAGCTTTCTTT. Amino acid sequence: CASSEGTHTEAFF. The rearrangement joins TRBV18 to TRBJ1-1; no clear D. Germline V lookup: CDR1 KGHSH, CDR2 LQKENI. Trimming shortened V by 5 bases and J by 3 bases, and 10 bases separated the two germline ends. The CDR3 runs to 13 residues.

There are a few counts of this clone. This sequence joins TRBV28 and TRBJ1-2, with a possible D match to TRBD1 (6 bases). V was trimmed by 3 bases and J by 1 base, leaving 6 bases between them. This CDR3 is 13 amino acids long. In germline, CDR1 is MDHEN, CDR2 SYDVKM. This CDR3 reads CASSLDSNYGYTF. The CDR3 DNA is TGTGCCAGCAGTTTGGACAGTAACTATGGCTACACCTTC.

V and J are TRBV6-7 and TRBJ1-1; D uncertain. TRBV6-7 is labeled an ORF, and its function is uncertain. The length of the CDR3 is 14 residues. Trimming left V 6 bases short and J 2 bases short, with 13 bases between. The CDR3 bases are TGTGCCAGCAGACCCCACCCGGTTAACACTGAAGCTTTCTTT. Its translation is CASRPHPVNTEAFF.

This clone was seen a few times. The chain joins TRBV7-2 to TRBJ2-1; weak D call: TRBD1 (6 bases). The CDR3 spans 15 residues. V gave up 3 bases and J gave up 4 bases, with 13 bases separating them. Germline CDR1 is SGHTA and CDR2 is FQGNSA. The CDR3 is CASSLGQGPYNEQFF. The CDR3 nucleotides read TGTGCCAGCAGCTTGGGGCAGGGGCCATACAATGAGCAGTTCTTC. The full variable domain, with the rest looked up from reference TRBV7-2 and TRBJ2-1, is GAGVSQSPSNKVTEKGKDVELRCDPISGHTALYWYRQSLGQGLEFLIYFQGNSAPDKSGLPSDRFSAERTGGSVSTLTIQRTQQEDSAVYLCASSLGQGPYNEQFFGPGTRLTVL.

Notes on this clone: The junction and the germline gene differ at one end; a read error may be behind it. The genes are TRBV7-9 and TRBJ1-1; 9 nucleotides agree with TRBD1. This CDR3 spans 11 amino acids. Germline V lookup: CDR1 SEHNR, CDR2 FQNEAQ (reference sequence). DNA of the CDR3: TGTTCCAGCAGTCGGGACAGGGAAACTTTCTTT. It translates to CSSSRDRETFF.

V is TRBV9 and J is TRBJ2-2; TRBD1 aligns across 8 bases. Germline V gene lookup returns CDR1 SGDLS and CDR2 YYNGEE. The CDR3 has 15 amino acids. With V trimmed by 4 bases and J by 5 bases, 7 bases remained unmatched. Written as DNA, the CDR3 is TGTGCCAGCAGCTTTGGACAGGGTCGGACCGGGGAGCTGTTTTTT. This gives the protein CASSFGQGRTGELFF.

V gene TRBV5-6 combines with J gene TRBJ1-2; possibly TRBD1 for D (5 bases). CDR1 and CDR2 from the germline V gene are SGHDT and YYEEEE. Trimming removed 5 bases from V and 4 bases from J, with 21 bases in between. The length of the CDR3 is 16 residues. DNA of the CDR3: TGTGCCAGCAGTTACACGGACATGGGGCTATCCTATGGCTACACCTTC. Its protein is CASSYTDMGLSYGYTF.

This chain uses TRBV5-1 with TRBJ2-5; 7 bases line up with TRBD1. This CDR3 is built from 15 residues. Per the germline V gene, CDR1 is SGHRS and CDR2 is YFSETQ. Losses at the gene ends were 5 bases for V and 1 base for J; bases not matched to a gene: 8. CDR3 amino acids: CASRLAGGLQETQYF. The CDR3 coding sequence is TGCGCCAGCAGGCTTGCAGGGGGTCTCCAAGAGACCCAGTACTTC.

This chain links TRBV2 with TRBJ2-5, with 9 bases that match TRBD1. Germline-derived CDR1 and CDR2 are SNHLY and FYNNEI. Trimming cost V 6 bases and J 3 bases; bases outside gene matches: 8. The CDR3 extends over 15 amino acids. The CDR3 DNA reads TGTGCCAGCAGCCAGGACAGGGGCCCTGAAGAGACCCAGTACTTC. It codes for CASSQDRGPEETQYF.

The chain links TRBV4-1 to TRBJ2-7; D gene unclear. Germline-derived CDR1 and CDR2 are MGHRA and YSYEKL. Trimming pared 3 bases from V and 3 bases from J, leaving 12 bases between. CDR3 length: 14 residues. The CDR3 loop reads CASSQRSVDYEQYF. CDR3 nucleotides: TGCGCCAGCAGCCAGAGGTCCGTCGACTACGAGCAGTACTTC.

V gene TRBV28 combines with J gene TRBJ1-1, with TRBD1 identical over 9 bases. Trimming at V came to 4 bases and at J to 5 bases, leaving 8 bases not matched to a gene. The length of the CDR3 is 15 residues. Germline V CDR1 and CDR2: MDHEN, SYDVKM. In nucleotides, the CDR3 is TGTGCCAGCAGTTCCGCTGGGGGGACAGGGACTGAAGCTTTCTTT. Amino acids: CASSSAGGTGTEAFF.

The rearrangement uses TRBV6-1 and TRBJ1-5; D gene uncertain. The CDR3 is 14 residues long. CDR1 is MNHNS, CDR2 SASEGT, per germline. Trimming stripped 7 bases from V and 0 bases from J, with 10 bases between. CDR3 nucleotides: TGTGCCAGCACGGGTTCTTATAGCAATCAGCCCCAGCATTTT. This translates into CASTGSYSNQPQHF.

The rearrangement uses TRBV30 and TRBJ1-3; D ambiguous. From germline, CDR1 is GTSNPN and CDR2 SVGIG (reference sequence). The V and J ends lost 2 bases and 8 bases respectively, with 13 bases between them. CDR3 length equals 13 residues. The CDR3, as DNA: TGTGCCTGGAGTATGAGGGAACCTGACACCATATATTTT. Translated, it gives CAWSMREPDTIYF.

The V call is TRBV11-2, the J call TRBJ2-1; TRBD2 matches at 12 bases. V lost 4 bases to trimming and J lost 16 bases; unmatched junction nucleotides: 5. CDR3 length: 12 amino acids. Per the germline V gene, CDR1 is SGHAT and CDR2 is FQNNGV. CDR3 region: CASSWGLAGRFF. CDR3 nucleotides: TGTGCCAGCAGCTGGGGACTAGCGGGTAGATTCTTC.

This rearrangement joins TRBV6-5 to TRBJ2-1, with a possible D match to TRBD1 (6 bases). The V end was cut by 2 bases, the J end by 3 bases, with 8 bases between. CDR1 and CDR2 from the germline V gene are MNHEY and SVGAGI. The CDR3 contains 14 residues. For the CDR3, the DNA is TGTGCCAGCAGTTACGGACAGCGCTACAATGAGCAGTTCTTC. Translating gives CASSYGQRYNEQFF.

This chain uses TRBV4-2 with TRBJ2-3, with TRBD2 matching over 7 bases. The V gene end was trimmed by 0 bases and the J gene end by 2 bases; junction bases not matched to a gene: 2. The CDR3 is 15 residues long. Germline V gene sequence: CDR1 LGHNA, CDR2 YNFKEQ. CDR3 DNA: TGTGCCAGCAGCCAAGAACAGCGGGACACAGATACGCAGTATTTT. Its translation is CASSQEQRDTDTQYF.

The chain carries TRBV6-5 and TRBJ1-3, with TRBD1 matching over 9 bases. V was clipped by 4 bases and J by 1 base; unmatched bases: 5. This CDR3 region has 16 residues. Germline V gene lookup returns CDR1 MNHEY and CDR2 SVGAGI. The CDR3 sequence is CASSFTGGVSGNTIYF. CDR3 DNA: TGTGCCAGCAGTTTTACAGGGGGCGTATCTGGAAACACCATATATTTT.

The chain is built from TRBV5-4 and TRBJ2-1, with D uncertain. Trimming shortened V by 2 bases and J by 8 bases, and 5 bases separated the two germline ends. Germline assignment: CDR1 SGHNT and CDR2 YYREEE (reference sequence). This CDR3 is built from 11 residues. The CDR3 sequence: CASSFLHEQFF. The DNA of the CDR3 is TGTGCCAGCAGCTTTCTCCATGAGCAGTTCTTC.

The CDR3 region is CASSLSTAMYEQYF. DNA for the CDR3: TGCGCCAGCAGCTTGTCAACAGCCATGTACGAGCAGTACTTC. The gene calls are TRBV5-1 and TRBJ2-7; D is unresolved. From germline, CDR1 is SGHRS and CDR2 YFSETQ. V was trimmed by 1 base and J by 4 bases, leaving 12 bases between them. The CDR3 loop spans 14 amino acids.

The chain has TRBV29-1 and TRBJ2-5, with D possibly TRBD2 on 5 matching bases. The CDR3 is 13 amino acids. Per the germline V gene, CDR1 is SQVTM and CDR2 is ANQGSEA. Trimming removed 4 bases from V and 0 bases from J, with 9 bases in between. This chain's CDR3 is CSVVSGNQETQYF. The CDR3 DNA reads TGCAGCGTTGTCTCGGGGAACCAAGAGACCCAGTACTTC.

V gene TRBV6-6 combines with J gene TRBJ1-4; D might be TRBD1 (5 bases). This CDR3 comprises 13 residues. From germline, CDR1 is MNHNY and CDR2 SVGAGI (reference sequence). V lost 5 bases and J 8 bases, leaving 12 bases between the germline ends. The CDR3 bases are TGTGCCAGCAGTCCGGGGGAGGGGGAAAAACTGTTTTTT. Its protein product is CASSPGEGEKLFF.